This T cell receptor (beta chain) was sequenced for a study of T cells after yellow fever vaccination. Study at large: Researchers used SMART-Seq v4 Ultra Low Input to prepare fractions that had low cell numbers.

This clonotype was detected ten times or more. No antigen is known for it. Study-level findings and limits: Post-booster repertoires again held most primary-vaccination clones (about 95% CD4, around 90% CD8).

A 5'RACE template-switching step, the method used to make TCR cDNA, added a universal primer site and UMIs. TCRdb re-called the 5' RACE reads with MiXCR, one entry per CDR3 protein. The sample includes more than 65,000 distinct CDR3 sequences, 5.9% seen only once; the top ten take around 2.1%. Material: CD4+ T cells sorted from PBMCs, obtained roughly 15 days after the first yellow fever vaccination. This TCR was sampled from a man younger than 30 who received the YFV17D yellow fever vaccine.

The CDR3 region is CASSLGEFQTQYF. CDR3 DNA sequence: TGTGCCAGCAGTTTAGGGGAATTTCAGACCCAGTACTTC. The chain is built from TRBV12-3 or TRBV12-4 and TRBJ2-5; D is unresolved. With 1 base removed from V and 6 bases from J, the gap between germline ends came to 9 bases. The CDR3 spans 13 residues.